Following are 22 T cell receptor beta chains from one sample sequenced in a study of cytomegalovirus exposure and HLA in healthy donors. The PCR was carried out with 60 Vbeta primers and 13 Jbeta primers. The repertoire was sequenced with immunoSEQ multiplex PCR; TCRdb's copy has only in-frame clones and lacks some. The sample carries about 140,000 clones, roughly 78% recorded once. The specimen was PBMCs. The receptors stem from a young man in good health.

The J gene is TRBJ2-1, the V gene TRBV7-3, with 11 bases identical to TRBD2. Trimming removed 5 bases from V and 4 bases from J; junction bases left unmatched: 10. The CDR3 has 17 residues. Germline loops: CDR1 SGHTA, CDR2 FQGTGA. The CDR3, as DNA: TGTGCCAGCAGCGGAGCAAGACTAGCGGGATCATACAATGAGCAGTTCTTC. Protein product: CASSGARLAGSYNEQFF. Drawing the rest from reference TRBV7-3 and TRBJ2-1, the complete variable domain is GAGVSQTPSNKVTEKGKYVELRCDPISGHTALYWYRQSLGQGPEFLIYFQGTGAADDSGLPNDRFFAVRPEGSVSTLKIQRTERGDSAVYLCASSGARLAGSYNEQFFGPGTRLTVL.

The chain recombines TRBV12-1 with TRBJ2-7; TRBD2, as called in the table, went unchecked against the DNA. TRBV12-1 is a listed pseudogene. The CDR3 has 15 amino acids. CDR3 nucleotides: TGTGCCAGCAGCTTTGAACTAGCGGAACACTACGAGCAGTACTTC. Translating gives CASSFELAEHYEQYF.

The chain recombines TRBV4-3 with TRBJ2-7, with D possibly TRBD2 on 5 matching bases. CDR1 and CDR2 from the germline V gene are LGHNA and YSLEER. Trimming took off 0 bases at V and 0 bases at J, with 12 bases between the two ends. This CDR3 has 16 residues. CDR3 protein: CASSQDSGSPSYEQYF. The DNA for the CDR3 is TGCGCCAGCAGCCAAGATTCGGGAAGCCCCTCCTACGAGCAGTACTTC.

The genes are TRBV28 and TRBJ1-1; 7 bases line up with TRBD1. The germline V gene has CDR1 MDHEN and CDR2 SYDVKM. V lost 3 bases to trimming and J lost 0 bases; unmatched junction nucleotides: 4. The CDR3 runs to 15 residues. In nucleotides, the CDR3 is TGTGCCAGCAGTTTTGTTGGGACAGTGAACACTGAAGCTTTCTTT. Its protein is CASSFVGTVNTEAFF.

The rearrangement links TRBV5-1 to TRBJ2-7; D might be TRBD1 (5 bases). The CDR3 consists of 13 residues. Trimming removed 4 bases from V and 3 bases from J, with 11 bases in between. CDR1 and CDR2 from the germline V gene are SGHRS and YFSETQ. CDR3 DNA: TGCGCCAGCAGCCCGGACAACGACTACGAGCAGTACTTC. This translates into CASSPDNDYEQYF.

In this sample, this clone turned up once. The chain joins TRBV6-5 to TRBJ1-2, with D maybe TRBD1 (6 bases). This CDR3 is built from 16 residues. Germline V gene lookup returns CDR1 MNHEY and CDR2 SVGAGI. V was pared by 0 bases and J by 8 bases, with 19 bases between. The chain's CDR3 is CASSYSSPRGFGGYTF. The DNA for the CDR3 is TGTGCCAGCAGTTACTCTTCCCCCAGGGGCTTTGGGGGCTACACCTTC.

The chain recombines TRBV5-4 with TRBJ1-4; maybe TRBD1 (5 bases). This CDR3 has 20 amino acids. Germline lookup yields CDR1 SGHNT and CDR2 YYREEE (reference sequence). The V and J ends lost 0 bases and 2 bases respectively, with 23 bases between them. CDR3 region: CASSLVRGGPLYGTNEKLFF. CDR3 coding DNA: TGTGCCAGCAGCTTGGTTCGGGGGGGTCCTCTCTACGGGACTAATGAAAAACTGTTTTTT. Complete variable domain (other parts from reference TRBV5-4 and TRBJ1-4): ETGVTQSPTHLIKTRGQQVTLRCSSQSGHNTVSWYQQALGQGPQFIFQYYREEENGRGNFPPRFSGLQFPNYSSELNVNALELDDSALYLCASSLVRGGPLYGTNEKLFFGSGTQLSVL.

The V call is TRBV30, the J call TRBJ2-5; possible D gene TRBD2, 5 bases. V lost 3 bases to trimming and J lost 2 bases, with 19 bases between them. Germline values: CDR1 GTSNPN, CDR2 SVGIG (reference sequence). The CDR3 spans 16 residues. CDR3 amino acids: CAWSAPLGPGQETQYF. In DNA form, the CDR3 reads TGTGCCTGGAGCGCCCCCCTCGGACCGGGGCAAGAGACCCAGTACTTC.

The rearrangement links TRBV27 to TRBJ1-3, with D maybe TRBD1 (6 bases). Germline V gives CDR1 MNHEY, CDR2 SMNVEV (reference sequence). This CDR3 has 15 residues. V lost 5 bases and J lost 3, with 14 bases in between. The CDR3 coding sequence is TGTGCCAGCAGTGTTTCCAGGGGCGATGGAAACACCATATATTTT. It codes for CASSVSRGDGNTIYF.

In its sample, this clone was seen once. The CDR3 DNA reads TGTGCCAGCAGAGGGGACAGCAGCACTGAAGCTTTCTTT. It is translated as CASRGDSSTEAFF. The V call is TRBV6-1, the J call TRBJ1-1, with TRBD1 identical over 7 bases. CDR3 length: 13 residues. Trimming at V came to 6 bases and at J to 4 bases, leaving 5 bases not matched to a gene. Germline CDR1 reads MNHNS; CDR2 reads SASEGT.

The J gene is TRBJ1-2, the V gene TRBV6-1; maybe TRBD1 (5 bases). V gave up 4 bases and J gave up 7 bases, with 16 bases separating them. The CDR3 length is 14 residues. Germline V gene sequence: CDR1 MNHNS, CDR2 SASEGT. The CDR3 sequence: CASSVRGGNRGYTF. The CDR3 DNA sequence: TGTGCCAGCAGTGTACGGGGCGGGAACCGTGGCTACACCTTC.

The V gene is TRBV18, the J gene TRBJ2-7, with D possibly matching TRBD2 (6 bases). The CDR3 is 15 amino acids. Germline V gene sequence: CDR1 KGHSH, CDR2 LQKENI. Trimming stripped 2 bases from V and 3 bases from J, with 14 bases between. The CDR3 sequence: CASSPGAGPNYEQYF. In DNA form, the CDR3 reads TGTGCCAGCTCACCAGGGGCGGGACCCAACTACGAGCAGTACTTC.

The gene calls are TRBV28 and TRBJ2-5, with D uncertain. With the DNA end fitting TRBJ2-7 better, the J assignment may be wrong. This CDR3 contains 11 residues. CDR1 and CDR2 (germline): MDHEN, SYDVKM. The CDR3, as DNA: TGTGCCAGCAGTTCAAACCTCGAGCAGTACTTC. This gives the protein CASSSNLEQYF.

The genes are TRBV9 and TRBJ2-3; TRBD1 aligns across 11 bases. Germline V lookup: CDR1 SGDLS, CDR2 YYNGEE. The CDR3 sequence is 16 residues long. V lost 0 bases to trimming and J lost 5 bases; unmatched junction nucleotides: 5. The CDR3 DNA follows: TGTGCCAGCAGCGTAGGGACAGGGGGCTTTGGAGATACGCAGTATTTT. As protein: CASSVGTGGFGDTQYF. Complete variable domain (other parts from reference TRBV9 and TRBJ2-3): DSGVTQTPKHLITATGQRVTLRCSPRSGDLSVYWYQQSLDQGLQFLIQYYNGEERAKGNILERFSAQQFPDLHSELNLSSLELGDSALYFCASSVGTGGFGDTQYFGPGTRLTVL.

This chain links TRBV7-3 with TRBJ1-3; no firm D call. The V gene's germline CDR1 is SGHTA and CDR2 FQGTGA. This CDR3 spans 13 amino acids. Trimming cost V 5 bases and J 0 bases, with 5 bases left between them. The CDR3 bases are TGTGCCAGCAGCCCCAGCTCTGGAAACACCATATATTTT. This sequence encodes CASSPSSGNTIYF. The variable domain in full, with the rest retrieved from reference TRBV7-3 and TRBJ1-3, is GAGVSQTPSNKVTEKGKYVELRCDPISGHTALYWYRQSLGQGPEFLIYFQGTGAADDSGLPNDRFFAVRPEGSVSTLKIQRTERGDSAVYLCASSPSSGNTIYFGEGSWLTVV.

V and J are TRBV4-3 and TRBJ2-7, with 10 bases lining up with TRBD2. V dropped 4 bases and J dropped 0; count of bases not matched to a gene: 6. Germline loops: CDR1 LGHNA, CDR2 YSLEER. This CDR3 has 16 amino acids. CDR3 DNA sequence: TGCGCCAGCAGCCGGACCGGGACTAGCGCCTCCTACGAGCAGTACTTC. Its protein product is CASSRTGTSASYEQYF.

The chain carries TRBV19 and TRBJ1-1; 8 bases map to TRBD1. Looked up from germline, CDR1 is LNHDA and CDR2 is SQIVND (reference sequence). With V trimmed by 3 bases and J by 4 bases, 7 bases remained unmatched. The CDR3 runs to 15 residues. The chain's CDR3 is CASSIPRQGSTEAFF. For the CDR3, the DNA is TGTGCCAGTAGTATTCCAAGACAGGGGAGCACTGAAGCTTTCTTT.

CDR3 sequence reads: CASILSAGQNYNEQFF. The DNA of the CDR3 is TGTGCCAGCATCCTTTCGGCCGGACAGAACTACAATGAGCAGTTCTTC. The J gene is TRBJ2-1, the V gene TRBV5-6; TRBD1 might be the D (6 bases). This CDR3 spans 16 amino acids. Germline values: CDR1 SGHDT, CDR2 YYEEEE. V lost 6 bases and J lost 3, with 19 bases in between.

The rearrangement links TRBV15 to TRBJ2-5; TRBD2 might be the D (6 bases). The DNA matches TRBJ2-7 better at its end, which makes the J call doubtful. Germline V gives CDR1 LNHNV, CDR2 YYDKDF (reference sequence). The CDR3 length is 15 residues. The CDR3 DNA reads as TGTGCCACCAGCAGTCCTTATCGGGAGCCCCACGAGCAGTACTTC. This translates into CATSSPYREPHEQYF.

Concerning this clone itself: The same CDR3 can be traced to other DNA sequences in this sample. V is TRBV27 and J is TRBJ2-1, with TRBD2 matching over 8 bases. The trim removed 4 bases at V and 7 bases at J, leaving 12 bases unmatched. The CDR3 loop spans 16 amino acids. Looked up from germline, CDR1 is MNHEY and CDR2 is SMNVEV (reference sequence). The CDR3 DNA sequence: TGTGCCAGCAGTTCTCCACTAGCGGATAGATATAATGAGCAGTTCTTC. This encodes CASSSPLADRYNEQFF.

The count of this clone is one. In DNA form, the CDR3 reads TGCGCCAGCAGGGGGCGGGAGGGCAAGGATGAGCAGTTCTTC. Translated: CASRGREGKDEQFF. The chain couples TRBV4-1 to TRBJ2-1, with TRBD2 matching 9 bases. This CDR3 comprises 14 residues. Germline-derived CDR1 and CDR2 are MGHRA and YSYEKL. The V and J ends lost 6 bases and 8 bases, in that order; junction bases with no gene match: 8.

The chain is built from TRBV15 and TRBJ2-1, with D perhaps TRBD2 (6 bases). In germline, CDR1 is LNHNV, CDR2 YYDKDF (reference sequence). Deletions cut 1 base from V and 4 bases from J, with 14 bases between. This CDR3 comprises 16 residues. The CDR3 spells CATSRAGGARYNEQFF. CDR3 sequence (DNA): TGTGCCACCAGCAGAGCTGGAGGGGCGAGATACAATGAGCAGTTCTTC.